This T cell receptor beta chain was sequenced in a study of technical replicates of blood from a few donors. Sequencing used immunoSEQ multiplex PCR; TCRdb keeps in-frame clones, though not all of them. The table shows tens of thousands of clones, with 95% occurring only once. The CDR3 is 15 amino acids. V lost 1 base to trimming and J lost 3 bases; unmatched junction nucleotides: 5. Germline lookup yields CDR1 GTSNPN and CDR2 SVGIG (reference sequence). This receptor was identified in a human donor in good health. The chain is built from TRBV30 and TRBJ2-2; TRBD2 agrees at 7 bases. Sequenced material: T cells isolated from PBMCs. DNA for the CDR3: TGTGCCTGGAGTGGACTGGGACTATACACCGGGGAGCTGTTTTTT. Protein: CAWSGLGLYTGELFF.